This T cell receptor (beta chain) was sequenced during a study of beta chain features in type 1 diabetes. Study details: In age, gender and cell yields, patients were similar to healthy donors. Study findings and constraints: Shortening that was moderate but significant affected the TCRB CDR3s of Type 1 diabetes patients in all four CD4+ subsets.

For this clone: Its antigen remains unknown.

V was shortened by 4 bases and J by 4 bases, with 10 bases between the two germline ends. Germline CDR1 and CDR2: MNHEY and SMNVEV (reference sequence). This CDR3 contains 13 residues. TCRB transcripts that were expressed got sequenced, as all of the isolated RNA had been reverse transcribed. The protocol was immunoSEQ multiplex PCR, while the TCRdb copy is restricted to in-frame clones and leaves out a portion. The sample shows roughly 170,000 clones, around 13% of them seen only once. Sequences were obtained from central memory CD4+ T cells from blood. The chain couples TRBV27 to TRBJ1-2; D gene uncertain. The clonotype was recovered from a young woman in good health. The CDR3 region is CASSSRDIYGYTF. Written as DNA, the CDR3 is TGTGCCAGCAGTTCGAGGGATATCTATGGCTACACCTTC.